Listed here are 27 T cell receptor beta chains from one sample, sequenced in a study of neoadjuvant anti-PD-1 for oral cavity cancer. Generated by immunoSEQ multiplex PCR, the TCRdb table keeps only in-frame clones and is missing some. The table has approximately 67,000 clones, around 88% seen once; the top ten hold around 3.2%. Here the sequenced sample was PBMCs, taken before nivolumab (anti-PD-1) treatment. The receptors shown here come from a person aged 35 to 85 with oral cavity squamous cell carcinoma.

J is TRBJ2-3 and V is TRBV5-4; D tentatively fits TRBD1 or TRBD2 (5 bases each). The CDR3 contains 14 residues. Per germline, CDR1 SGHNT and CDR2 YYREEE (reference sequence). Deletions cut 1 base from V and 5 bases from J, with 11 bases between. The CDR3 sequence: CASSLTWGIDTQYF. CDR3 nucleotides: TGTGCCAGCAGCTTGACATGGGGGATAGATACGCAGTATTTT.

The chain employs TRBV2 and TRBJ2-1; possibly TRBD2 for D (7 bases). Trimming cost V 3 bases and J 4 bases, with 13 bases left between them. The length of the CDR3 is 15 residues. Germline CDR1 SNHLY, CDR2 FYNNEI. The CDR3 spells CASSEWGGRYNEQFF. CDR3 DNA sequence: TGTGCCAGCAGTGAGTGGGGGGGGCGATACAATGAGCAGTTCTTC.

The chain combines TRBV5-3 with TRBJ2-1; 10 bases are a match to TRBD1. TRBV5-3 falls under the ORF class, with uncertain function. Unmatched junction bases numbered 8, after V lost 3 bases and J lost 8 bases. The CDR3 has 15 amino acids. CDR3 protein: CARSSRQGAMDEQFF. CDR3 DNA sequence: TGTGCCAGAAGCTCCCGACAGGGGGCCATGGATGAGCAGTTCTTC.

The sample holds one count of this clone. V is TRBV2 and J is TRBJ2-7; 7 positions match TRBD2. Germline V gene sequence: CDR1 SNHLY, CDR2 FYNNEI. The V and J ends lost 3 bases and 0 bases, in that order; junction bases with no gene match: 5. The CDR3 loop spans 15 amino acids. This CDR3 is CASSEFGGSSYEQYF. Here the CDR3 DNA reads TGTGCCAGCAGTGAGTTCGGCGGGAGCTCCTACGAGCAGTACTTC.

J is TRBJ1-1 and V is TRBV11-2; D not certain. Trimming removed 3 bases at V and 1 base at J, with 18 bases between. The CDR3 length is 17 residues. Germline loops: CDR1 SGHAT, CDR2 FQNNGV. CDR3 amino acids: CASSFAPVGGPNTEAFF. CDR3 DNA sequence: TGTGCCAGCAGCTTTGCCCCCGTGGGAGGACCGAACACTGAAGCTTTCTTT.

This clone was picked up a small number of times. This sequence joins TRBV28 and TRBJ1-2; 9 bases agree with TRBD1. This CDR3 spans 15 amino acids. V lost 3 bases to trimming and J lost 7 bases; unmatched junction nucleotides: 9. CDR1 MDHEN and CDR2 SYDVKM come from the germline V gene. CDR3 amino acids: CASSFLTGGSGGYTF. The DNA for the CDR3 is TGTGCCAGCAGTTTCCTGACAGGGGGTTCTGGTGGCTACACCTTC.

This chain uses TRBV11-3 with TRBJ2-1, with D tentatively TRBD2 (7 bases). Germline assignment: CDR1 SGHNT and CDR2 YENEEA. This CDR3 comprises 14 residues. V was shortened by 4 bases and J by 6 bases, with 13 bases between the two germline ends. CDR3 amino acids: CASSWGGLSNEQFF. The CDR3 nucleotides read TGTGCCAGCAGCTGGGGGGGCCTTAGCAATGAGCAGTTCTTC.

This chain uses TRBV5-1 with TRBJ1-2, with D uncertain. This CDR3 comprises 14 residues. V was clipped by 4 bases and J by 2 bases, with 12 bases between them. Germline-derived CDR1 and CDR2 are SGHRS and YFSETQ. The CDR3 coding sequence is TGCGCCAGCAGCCCTCGGGGAGAAAACTATGGCTACACCTTC. It encodes CASSPRGENYGYTF.

The V gene is TRBV7-2, the J gene TRBJ1-4; the match to TRBD1 covers 11 bases. Germline V gene sequence: CDR1 SGHTA, CDR2 FQGNSA. V trimming: 1 base; J trimming: 10 bases; junction bases outside the gene matches: 5. This CDR3 is built from 15 residues. The DNA of the CDR3 is TGTGCCAGCAGCTTAGAGGACAGGGGGCCGGTAAAACTGTTTTTT. Residues: CASSLEDRGPVKLFF. The full variable domain, with the rest looked up from reference TRBV7-2 and TRBJ1-4, is GAGVSQSPSNKVTEKGKDVELRCDPISGHTALYWYRQSLGQGLEFLIYFQGNSAPDKSGLPSDRFSAERTGGSVSTLTIQRTQQEDSAVYLCASSLEDRGPVKLFFGSGTQLSVL.

The chain has TRBV7-2 and TRBJ1-3; the D gene is possibly TRBD1 (6 bases). V was shortened by 5 bases and J by 2 bases, with 13 bases between the two germline ends. This CDR3 spans 15 amino acids. The V gene's germline CDR1 is SGHTA and CDR2 FQGNSA. For the CDR3, the DNA is TGTGCCAGCAGCACCCAGGGGTTAGCTGGAAACACCATATATTTT. It is translated as CASSTQGLAGNTIYF.

The chain carries TRBV6-1 and TRBJ1-1, with a weak D call TRBD1 (5 bases). Germline CDR1 and CDR2: MNHNS and SASEGT. Trimming took 3 bases from V and 7 from J, leaving 15 bases between them. The CDR3 sequence is 14 residues long. The DNA for the CDR3 is TGTGCCAGCAGTGAGCAATCAGGGAGCCATGAAGCTTTCTTT. Its protein is CASSEQSGSHEAFF.

This rearrangement joins TRBV11-2 to TRBJ2-3; 8 bases fit TRBD2. Germline values: CDR1 SGHAT, CDR2 FQNNGV. The CDR3 is 14 amino acids. The ends lost 5 bases at V and 6 bases at J; junction bases unmatched: 7. CDR3: CASSPAGVRDTQYF. The CDR3 nucleotides are TGTGCCAGCAGCCCAGCGGGGGTGAGGGATACGCAGTATTTT. Looking up the rest from reference TRBV11-2 and TRBJ2-3 gives the full variable domain: EAGVAQSPRYKIIEKRQSVAFWCNPISGHATLYWYQQILGQGPKLLIQFQNNGVVDDSQLPKDRFSAERLKGVDSTLKIQPAKLEDSAVYLCASSPAGVRDTQYFGPGTRLTVL.

A single count supports this clone. This chain links TRBV6-6 with TRBJ2-7; 7 bases align to TRBD2. CDR1 is MNHNY and CDR2 is SVGAGI in the germline V gene (reference sequence). The CDR3 is made up of 13 amino acids. V shed 9 bases, J shed 1 base, and the junction held 6 bases outside the gene matches. Here the CDR3 reads CASGGEGSYEQYF. CDR3 sequence (DNA): TGTGCCAGTGGGGGGGAGGGTTCCTACGAGCAGTACTTC.

V gene TRBV5-1 combines with J gene TRBJ1-3; tentatively, D is TRBD1 (5 bases). The germline V gene encodes CDR1 SGHRS and CDR2 YFSETQ. CDR3 size: 15 residues. V was clipped by 0 bases and J by 3 bases, with 10 bases between them. The CDR3 is CASSLEGQSGNTIYF. The CDR3 DNA sequence: TGCGCCAGCAGCTTGGAAGGACAAAGTGGAAACACCATATATTTT.

This chain connects TRBV4-1 to TRBJ2-1; D perhaps matches TRBD2 (5 bases). Germline-derived CDR1 and CDR2 are MGHRA and YSYEKL. V lost 2 bases and J 1 base, leaving 9 bases between the germline ends. CDR3 length equals 15 residues. CDR3 residues: CASSQYQRSYNEQFF. CDR3 DNA sequence: TGCGCCAGCAGCCAATACCAGCGGTCCTACAATGAGCAGTTCTTC.

This rearrangement joins TRBV5-5 to TRBJ1-5, with TRBD1 identical over 9 bases. The CDR3 covers 14 residues. V gave up 4 bases and J gave up 3 bases; unmatched junction bases: 2. Germline V gene lookup returns CDR1 SGHKS and CDR2 YYEKEE (reference sequence). CDR3 sequence (DNA): TGTGCCAGCAGCCGGACAGGGGACAATCAGCCCCAGCATTTT. Translating it yields CASSRTGDNQPQHF.

The rearrangement joins TRBV30 to TRBJ1-1; TRBD1 matches 7 bases. The CDR3 is 14 residues long. With V trimmed by 2 bases and J by 2 bases, 5 bases remained unmatched. Germline values: CDR1 GTSNPN, CDR2 SVGIG (reference sequence). CDR3: CAWSRQGFNTEAFF. The CDR3 nucleotides read TGTGCCTGGAGTAGACAGGGTTTTAACACTGAAGCTTTCTTT.

The V call is TRBV15, the J call TRBJ1-4, with 7 bases that match TRBD1. Germline V lookup: CDR1 LNHNV, CDR2 YYDKDF (reference sequence). J gave up 8 bases and V 8 bases, and 8 bases lay outside the gene matches. CDR3 length: 13 amino acids. The CDR3 coding sequence is TGTGCCACCGAGGACAGGTCAGAAGAAAAACTGTTTTTT. Translating it yields CATEDRSEEKLFF.

The V gene is TRBV27, the J gene TRBJ1-1; a possible D gene is TRBD1 (6 bases). Trimming took 2 bases from V and 5 from J, leaving 15 bases between them. The CDR3 is 15 residues long. Germline CDR1 is MNHEY and CDR2 is SMNVEV (reference sequence). The CDR3 here is CASSLLQGTGTEAFF. The CDR3 DNA reads as TGTGCCAGCAGTTTACTCCAGGGCACAGGGACTGAAGCTTTCTTT.

V is TRBV2 and J is TRBJ1-1; no clear D gene. The length of the CDR3 is 12 residues. Trimming shortened V by 7 bases and J by 4 bases, and 10 bases separated the two germline ends. Germline V lookup: CDR1 SNHLY, CDR2 FYNNEI. CDR3 nucleotides: TGTGCCAGCAAGGAAGTCACCACTGAAGCTTTCTTT. It encodes CASKEVTTEAFF. Full variable domain (outside the CDR3, taken from reference TRBV2 and TRBJ1-1): EPEVTQTPSHQVTQMGQEVILRCVPISNHLYFYWYRQILGQKVEFLVSFYNNEISEKSEIFDDQFSVERPDGSNFTLKIRSTKLEDSAMYFCASKEVTTEAFFGQGTRLTVV.

This rearrangement joins TRBV6-1 to TRBJ2-7, with 8 bases matching TRBD1. The CDR3 is made up of 13 amino acids. Per the germline V gene, CDR1 is MNHNS and CDR2 is SASEGT. Trimming removed 7 bases from V and 2 bases from J; junction bases left unmatched: 4. The CDR3 DNA is TGTGCCAGCACCCGGGACAGGACCTACGAGCAGTACTTC. Residues: CASTRDRTYEQYF.

The chain is built from TRBV5-6 and TRBJ1-4; 11 bases agree with TRBD1. Per the germline V gene, CDR1 is SGHDT and CDR2 is YYEEEE. The ends lost 4 bases at V and 10 bases at J; junction bases unmatched: 3. This CDR3 has 13 residues. As DNA, the CDR3 is TGTGCCAGCAGCCTCGGGACAGGGGGAAAACTGTTTTTT. Translated: CASSLGTGGKLFF.

The rearrangement uses TRBV7-2 and TRBJ2-7, with D tentatively TRBD1 (6 bases). The CDR3 covers 15 residues. V was trimmed by 1 base and J by 7 bases, leaving 17 bases between them. Germline lookup yields CDR1 SGHTA and CDR2 FQGNSA. The CDR3 protein is CASSLGGGPQEEQYF. For the CDR3, the DNA is TGTGCCAGCAGCTTAGGTGGGGGCCCCCAGGAGGAGCAGTACTTC.

The chain couples TRBV27 to TRBJ2-7, with D unresolved. The germline V gene encodes CDR1 MNHEY and CDR2 SMNVEV (reference sequence). This CDR3 has 13 amino acids. V lost 3 bases, J lost 3 bases, and 9 bases lay in between. The DNA of the CDR3 is TGTGCCAGCAGTTTTAGGACCAACTACGAGCAGTACTTC. It is translated as CASSFRTNYEQYF.

This clone has just one count. This chain links TRBV6-4 with TRBJ1-5, with D hard to call. This CDR3 is built from 14 residues. Trimming stripped 6 bases from V and 7 bases from J, with 16 bases between. CDR1 and CDR2 from the germline V gene are MRHNA and SNTAGT. DNA for the CDR3: TGTGCCAGCAGCGAGGACCTTACCGGGCAGCCCCAGCATTTT. Its protein product is CASSEDLTGQPQHF.

This clone was seen only a few times. The genes are TRBV27 and TRBJ1-6; 9 bases are a match to TRBD1. This CDR3 is built from 15 residues. Germline CDR1 and CDR2: MNHEY and SMNVEV (reference sequence). V lost 6 bases, J lost 7 bases, and 7 bases stayed unmatched. The CDR3 DNA is TGTGCCAGCAGAACCGGGACAGGGTCAAATTCACCCCTCCACTTT. Residues: CASRTGTGSNSPLHF.

This chain connects TRBV30 to TRBJ2-1; D unclear. Trimming cost V 0 bases and J 13 bases, with 13 bases left between them. Germline V gene sequence: CDR1 GTSNPN, CDR2 SVGIG (reference sequence). The length of the CDR3 is 12 residues. CDR3 DNA sequence: TGTGCCTGGAGTGTGAGTGGTGGGGATCAGTTCTTC. This codes for CAWSVSGGDQFF.